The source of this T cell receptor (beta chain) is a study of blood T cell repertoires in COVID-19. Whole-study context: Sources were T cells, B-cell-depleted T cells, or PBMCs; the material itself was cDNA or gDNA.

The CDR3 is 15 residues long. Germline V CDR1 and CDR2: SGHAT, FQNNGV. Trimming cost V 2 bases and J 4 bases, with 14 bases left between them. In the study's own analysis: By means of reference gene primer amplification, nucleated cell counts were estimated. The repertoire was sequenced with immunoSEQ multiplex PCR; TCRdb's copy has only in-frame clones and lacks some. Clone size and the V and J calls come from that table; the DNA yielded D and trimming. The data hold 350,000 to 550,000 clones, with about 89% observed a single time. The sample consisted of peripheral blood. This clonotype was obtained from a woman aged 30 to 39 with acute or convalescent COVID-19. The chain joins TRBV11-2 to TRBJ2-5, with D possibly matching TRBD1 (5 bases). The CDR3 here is CASSLTRTPRETQYF. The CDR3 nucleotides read TGTGCCAGCAGCTTAACCCGGACACCAAGAGAGACCCAGTACTTC.